The 13 T cell receptor beta chains below all came from one sample that was sequenced in a study of CD8 T cells in Susac syndrome. RNA, at roughly 0.5 to 1 ug, was reverse transcribed with random hexamers. Each CDR3 protein gets one entry after TCRdb re-called the immunoSEQ multiplex PCR reads with MiXCR. The sample has tens of thousands of distinct CDR3 sequences; approximately 94% are singletons. The specimen was CD8+ T cells from PBMCs. These TCRs come from a human donor in good health.

This chain connects TRBV27 to TRBJ2-1; no definite D call. CDR1 and CDR2 from the germline V gene are MNHEY and SMNVEV (reference sequence). There are 11 residues in the CDR3. V gave up 8 bases and J gave up 10 bases, with 12 bases separating them. The CDR3 region is CASRRASEQFF. The CDR3 nucleotides are TGTGCCAGCCGAAGAGCGTCCGAGCAGTTCTTC.

The J gene is TRBJ1-1, the V gene TRBV27, with a weak D call TRBD1 (6 bases). The V and J ends lost 5 bases and 5 bases respectively, with 15 bases between them. Germline CDR1 reads MNHEY; CDR2 reads SMNVEV (reference sequence). CDR3 length equals 14 residues. The CDR3 DNA follows: TGTGCCAGCAGTACACAGGGTCGGTTGACTGAAGCTTTCTTT. Its translation is CASSTQGRLTEAFF.

The chain employs TRBV20-1 and TRBJ2-1; 12 bases are a match to TRBD2. CDR3 length: 15 residues. The V segment lost 6 bases and the J segment 6 bases; nucleotides outside the gene matches: 9. Looked up from germline, CDR1 is DFQATT and CDR2 is SNEGSKA (reference sequence). CDR3 protein: CSASSTSGSLNEQFF. The CDR3 coding sequence is TGCAGTGCAAGTTCGACTAGCGGGAGTCTCAATGAGCAGTTCTTC.

V usage is TRBV7-9 and J usage is TRBJ2-6; tentative D call: TRBD1 (6 bases). The CDR3 is 14 residues long. V dropped 6 bases and J dropped 2 bases, with 8 bases sitting between them. Germline-derived CDR1 and CDR2 are SEHNR and FQNEAQ (reference sequence). CDR3 loop: CASSRTAGANVLTF. CDR3 DNA: TGTGCCAGCAGTCGGACAGCTGGGGCCAACGTCCTGACTTTC.

The chain is built from TRBV27 and TRBJ2-7; D ambiguous. CDR1 is MNHEY, CDR2 SMNVEV, per germline (reference sequence). This CDR3 region has 13 residues. Trimming stripped 3 bases from V and 3 bases from J, with 9 bases between. The CDR3 region has the DNA TGTGCCAGCAGTTTGGGCAGGAACTACGAGCAGTACTTC. This sequence encodes CASSLGRNYEQYF.

The chain uses TRBV7-2 and TRBJ2-1; D remains unclear. Germline V gives CDR1 SGHTA, CDR2 FQGNSA. Trimming removed 6 bases from V and 9 bases from J, with 9 bases in between. The CDR3 runs to 11 residues. The CDR3 nucleotides read TGTGCCAGCAGTCCATCGGTTGAGCAGTTCTTC. Translated: CASSPSVEQFF.

V is TRBV27 and J is TRBJ1-1, with D uncertain. CDR3 length: 14 amino acids. V lost 7 bases, J lost 1 base, and 13 bases lay in between. CDR1 is MNHEY and CDR2 is SMNVEV in the germline V gene (reference sequence). In DNA, the CDR3 is TGTGCCAGCACTCTAATGCGGGGGAACACTGAAGCTTTCTTT. Protein sequence: CASTLMRGNTEAFF.

The chain couples TRBV7-6 to TRBJ2-2; D gene unclear. Trimming removed 5 bases from V and 1 base from J, with 8 bases in between. CDR3 length equals 14 residues. Germline lookup yields CDR1 SGHVS and CDR2 FNYEAQ. The CDR3 nucleotides are TGTGCCAGCAGCGCAGAAGTGAACACCGGGGAGCTGTTTTTT. Protein product: CASSAEVNTGELFF.

The rearrangement uses TRBV29-1 and TRBJ2-1; 9 bases are shared with TRBD2. Losses at the gene ends were 6 bases for V and 2 bases for J; bases not matched to a gene: 5. This CDR3 has 14 residues. Germline CDR1 reads SQVTM; CDR2 reads ANQGSEA. Here the CDR3 reads CSVGAGGTYNEQFF. CDR3 nucleotides: TGCAGCGTCGGAGCGGGAGGAACCTACAATGAGCAGTTCTTC.

The chain carries TRBV9 and TRBJ2-2; a weak D match, TRBD1 (6 bases). Germline CDR1 reads SGDLS; CDR2 reads YYNGEE. The CDR3 runs 16 residues. Trimming took 1 base from V and 2 from J, leaving 12 bases between them. Here the CDR3 reads CASSVLGALNTGELFF. The CDR3 DNA reads as TGTGCCAGCAGCGTACTGGGGGCCTTAAACACCGGGGAGCTGTTTTTT.

The V call is TRBV4-3, the J call TRBJ2-1; D is possibly TRBD2 (5 bases). The CDR3 contains 15 residues. The V end lost 1 base, the J end lost 4 bases, and 11 bases lay between the germline ends. Germline CDR1 LGHNA, CDR2 YSLEER. The CDR3 sequence is CASSQGAGVYNEQFF. CDR3 coding DNA: TGCGCCAGCAGCCAAGGGGCCGGGGTGTACAATGAGCAGTTCTTC.

This clonotype came up a few times. The rearrangement links TRBV6-4 to TRBJ2-1, with TRBD2 identical over 13 bases. Germline CDR1 is MRHNA and CDR2 is SNTAGT. This CDR3 has 14 amino acids. Trimming cost V 4 bases and J 6 bases; bases outside gene matches: 0. The CDR3: CASSGTSGSNEQFF. CDR3 nucleotide sequence: TGTGCCAGCAGTGGGACTAGCGGGAGCAATGAGCAGTTCTTC.

V is TRBV4-3 and J is TRBJ2-1; 12 positions agree with TRBD2. Germline lookup yields CDR1 LGHNA and CDR2 YSLEER. The CDR3 length is 16 residues. V lost 3 bases to trimming and J lost 10 bases; unmatched junction nucleotides: 10. CDR3: CASSQVSSGGAFEQFF. The CDR3 region has the DNA TGCGCCAGCAGCCAGGTCTCTAGCGGGGGGGCCTTCGAGCAGTTCTTC.